This TCR beta chain came from a study of blood T cell repertoires in COVID-19. Study summary: From the United States, Italy and Spain came samples of acute and convalescent COVID-19. PBMCs, B-cell-depleted T cells, or T cells provided the cDNA or gDNA that made up the material.

This CDR3 is 14 amino acids long. Trimming stripped 7 bases from V and 5 bases from J, with 14 bases between. The germline V gene encodes CDR1 SNHLY and CDR2 FYNNEI. Authors' analysis steps: Estimation of nucleated cell counts was performed using reference gene primer amplification. Some clones are missing from TCRdb's copy, which holds only in-frame ones; the method was immunoSEQ multiplex PCR. V and J calls and clone size are copied from that table; D and trimming were computed from the DNA. The sample lists roughly 250,000 clones; 75% to 90% were seen once. The J gene is TRBJ2-2, the V gene TRBV2; D perhaps matches TRBD2 (6 bases). Input material: peripheral blood. The clonotype originates from a man aged 25-40 years with acute or convalescent COVID-19. The CDR3 DNA reads TGTGCCAGCAAACCGGGACTCAGGACCGGGGAGCTGTTTTTT. This sequence encodes CASKPGLRTGELFF.